The T cell receptor beta chain under discussion was sequenced for a study of vaccination effects on CD4 cells after COVID-19. Study-wide context: Antigen-specific CD4+ T cells were first expanded with viral peptide pools by the ViraFEST assay and only then sequenced. From a couple of convalescent patients, samples were taken 16 days and one week before vaccination.

The data were produced by immunoSEQ multiplex PCR, yet TCRdb's version contains in-frame clones alone and is incomplete. The data show about 47,000 clones, 76% seen once. The J segment lost 4 bases and the V segment lost 11 bases, leaving 6 bases of the junction unmatched. Germline V gene sequence: CDR1 MNHEY, CDR2 SVGAGI. The CDR3 spans 13 residues. A note on this clone: Its antigen is undetermined.

Cultured cells yielded isolated CD4+ T cells after 10 days. Confirmation by PCR established that the person had SARS-CoV-2 infection between March and December 2020. Cells had half their medium changed to IL-2 medium on days 3 and 7. The chain is built from TRBV6-5 and TRBJ1-4, with 8 nucleotides matching TRBD1. The sequence was obtained from a human donor who had a prior SARS-CoV-2 infection. The sample in question was CD4+ T cells from PBMCs cultured without peptide, obtained before COVID-19 vaccination. The CDR3 bases are TGTGCCGGGAGGACAGGGAATAATGAAAAACTGTTTTTT. Encoded protein: CAGRTGNNEKLFF.